The 13 T cell receptor beta chains below come from one sample, sequenced in a study of shared clonotypes between healthy human individuals. CD8 cells classed as naive were CD45RO-negative and positively selected for CCR7, excluding terminally differentiated effector memory CD45RA+ cells. Produced via immunoSEQ multiplex PCR; TCRdb's table is partial and in-frame only. This sample has some 630,000 clones; 95% to 96% occur once, and the top ten carry roughly 0.1%. Sequencing was performed on naive CD8+ T cells sorted from blood. These receptors were obtained from a young woman in good health.

The chain recombines TRBV9 with TRBJ2-7, with 8 nucleotides matching TRBD1. J was trimmed by 3 bases and V by 3 bases; bases with no gene match: 5. The germline V gene encodes CDR1 SGDLS and CDR2 YYNGEE. The CDR3 is made up of 14 amino acids. CDR3: CASSARTGNYEQYF. DNA for the CDR3: TGTGCCAGCAGCGCCCGGACAGGGAACTACGAGCAGTACTTC.

This clone was seen a single time. The gene calls are TRBV5-1 and TRBJ2-7; TRBD2 aligns across 11 bases. The CDR3 consists of 14 residues. J lost 1 base, V lost 8 bases, and 5 bases had no gene match. CDR1 and CDR2 (germline): SGHRS, YFSETQ. CDR3: CARGTSGSSYEQYF. The DNA of the CDR3 is TGCGCCAGGGGAACTAGCGGGAGTTCCTACGAGCAGTACTTC.

The J gene is TRBJ2-1, the V gene TRBV10-1; TRBD2 matches 8 bases. The length of the CDR3 is 14 residues. Germline V gene data show CDR1 as WNHNN and CDR2 as SYGVQD (reference sequence). J lost 6 bases, V lost 0 bases, and 1 base had no gene match. CDR3 loop: CASSESGTSNEQFF. The CDR3 DNA sequence: TGCGCCAGCAGTGAGTCCGGGACTAGCAATGAGCAGTTCTTC.

The chain's CDR3 is CASSFQRTTGLQYF. DNA of the CDR3: TGTGCCAGCAGCTTTCAGCGGACGACAGGGTTACAGTACTTC. This chain uses TRBV5-8 with TRBJ2-5; TRBD1 aligns across 7 bases. V lost 2 bases, J lost 11 bases, and 12 bases stayed unmatched. Germline V gene lookup returns CDR1 SGHTS and CDR2 YDEGEE. The CDR3 length is 14 residues.

CDR3 DNA sequence: TGTGCCAGCAGTTCTTGGCCCCCCGACTACGAGCAGTACTTC. Encoded protein: CASSSWPPDYEQYF. The chain carries TRBV6-6 and TRBJ2-7, with D unclear. The V gene's germline CDR1 is MNHNY and CDR2 SVGAGI (reference sequence). V was shortened by 4 bases and J by 3 bases, with 13 bases between the two germline ends. CDR3 length: 14 amino acids.

J is TRBJ2-1 and V is TRBV10-3; the D gene is possibly TRBD2 (5 bases). The CDR3 is 13 residues long. Germline loops: CDR1 ENHRY, CDR2 SYGVKD. Trimming took 4 bases from V and 7 from J, leaving 11 bases between them. The CDR3 nucleotides read TGTGCCATCAGTGTGGGCCCGGGGAATGAGCAGTTCTTC. It specifies CAISVGPGNEQFF.

The CDR3 loop is CASSQGLLSSYEQYF. The CDR3 DNA sequence: TGCGCCAGCAGCCAAGGACTTCTTAGCTCCTACGAGCAGTACTTC. The V and J genes are TRBV4-1 and TRBJ2-5; D call uncertain. The closer fit of TRBJ2-7 to the DNA end suggests the J call may be wrong. Germline V gene data show CDR1 as MGHRA and CDR2 as YSYEKL. This CDR3 contains 15 residues.

The chain is built from TRBV4-2 and TRBJ2-1, with 7 bases matching TRBD2. Trimming took 2 bases from V and 4 from J; bases not matched to a gene: 17. The CDR3 extends over 19 amino acids. CDR1 is LGHNA and CDR2 is YNFKEQ in the germline V gene. For the CDR3, the DNA is TGTGCCAGCAGCCAAAGATTGGGGTTGGGTAGCGGGCAATACAATGAGCAGTTCTTC. Translating gives CASSQRLGLGSGQYNEQFF.

The V and J genes are TRBV4-1 and TRBJ1-3; TRBD1 aligns across 10 bases. This CDR3 has 15 residues. Unmatched junction bases numbered 4, after V lost 5 bases and J lost 3 bases. CDR1 and CDR2 (germline): MGHRA, YSYEKL. Here the CDR3 reads CASSAGQGIGNTIYF. The CDR3 coding sequence is TGCGCCAGCAGCGCGGGACAGGGGATTGGAAACACCATATATTTT.

This clone was recorded once. CDR3 protein: CASSPSDRGNQPQHF. The CDR3 DNA reads TGTGCCAGCAGTCCGTCGGACAGGGGCAATCAGCCCCAGCATTTT. The V and J genes are TRBV28 and TRBJ1-5, with 8 bases aligning to TRBD1. Germline lookup yields CDR1 MDHEN and CDR2 SYDVKM. Germline trimming cut 5 bases from V and 2 bases from J; bases unmatched to any gene: 5. The CDR3 contains 15 residues.

This chain links TRBV14 with TRBJ2-1; D is uncertain. CDR3 length: 16 residues. Germline V gives CDR1 SGHDN, CDR2 FVKESK. V was cut by 1 base and J by 0 bases, with 10 bases left in between. CDR3 protein: CASSQVSLLSYNEQFF. CDR3 coding DNA: TGTGCCAGCAGCCAAGTTAGCCTCCTCTCCTACAATGAGCAGTTCTTC.

The chain combines TRBV28 with TRBJ1-4; D perhaps matches TRBD1 (6 bases). Trimming shortened V by 2 bases and J by 8 bases, and 18 bases separated the two germline ends. The CDR3 is 16 residues long. Germline CDR1 is MDHEN and CDR2 is SYDVKM. The CDR3 loop reads CASSLEGGLRTEKLFF. The CDR3 DNA follows: TGTGCCAGCAGTTTAGAGGGGGGTCTCCGAACCGAAAAACTGTTTTTT.

J is TRBJ1-4 and V is TRBV5-8; perhaps TRBD1 as D (5 bases). The germline V gene encodes CDR1 SGHTS and CDR2 YDEGEE. V dropped 0 bases and J dropped 8 bases, with 20 bases sitting between them. This CDR3 is 17 amino acids long. The CDR3 DNA sequence: TGTGCCAGCAGCTTGGCAGGGACGTTGGCTATTGGGGAAAAACTGTTTTTT. This sequence encodes CASSLAGTLAIGEKLFF.